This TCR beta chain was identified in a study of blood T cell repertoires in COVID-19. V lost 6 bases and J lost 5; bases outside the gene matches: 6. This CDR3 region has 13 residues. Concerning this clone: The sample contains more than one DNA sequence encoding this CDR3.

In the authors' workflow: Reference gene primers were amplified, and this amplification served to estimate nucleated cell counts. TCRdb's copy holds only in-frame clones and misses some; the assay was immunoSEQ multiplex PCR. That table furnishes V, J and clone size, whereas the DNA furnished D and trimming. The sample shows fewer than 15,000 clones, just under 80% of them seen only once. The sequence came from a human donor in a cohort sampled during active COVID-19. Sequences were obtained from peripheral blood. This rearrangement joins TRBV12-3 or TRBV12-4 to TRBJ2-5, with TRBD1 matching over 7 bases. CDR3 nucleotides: TGTGCCAGCAGCCTAACAGGGGAGGAGACCCAGTACTTC. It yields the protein CASSLTGEETQYF.